This TCR beta chain was retrieved from a study of quantifying T cell responses using KT2 cells. Study-level information: cDNA was made from DNase-treated RNA using alpha and beta constant primers. The second PCR ran as a qPCR until a predetermined fluorescence threshold was reached. Study results and limitations: Detection of KT2 sequences held at the lowest tested level, about one cell per 100,000 PBMC.

This clonotype was counted only a few times. Its target is unknown. The CDR3 has 16 amino acids. Germline V CDR1 and CDR2: SGHNT, YENEEA. The germline V and J ends were trimmed by 5 bases and 2 bases, with 17 bases remaining between them. Known numbers of the T cell clone KT2 were added to PBMC. Each cDNA got a UMI-containing oligo ligated at its 3' end. First-round PCR used approximately 4 cycles and beta primers RC1.1 and RC1.2 covering TRBC1 and TRBC2. Each CDR3 protein is one row after TCRdb ran MiXCR on the UMI-ligation and nested PCR reads. This sample carries some 34,000 distinct CDR3 sequences, around 10% of them seen once, and the ten largest clones take 8.5% to 10%.

This sequence was found in a human donor. Sequenced: PBMCs spiked with cells of the T cell clone KT2. The chain recombines TRBV11-3 with TRBJ2-3; TRBD1 or TRBD2 may be the D gene (5 bases each). The chain's CDR3 is CASSPSGPDITDTQYF. The CDR3 region has the DNA TGTGCCAGCAGCCCTTCGGGACCCGATATCACAGATACGCAGTATTTT.